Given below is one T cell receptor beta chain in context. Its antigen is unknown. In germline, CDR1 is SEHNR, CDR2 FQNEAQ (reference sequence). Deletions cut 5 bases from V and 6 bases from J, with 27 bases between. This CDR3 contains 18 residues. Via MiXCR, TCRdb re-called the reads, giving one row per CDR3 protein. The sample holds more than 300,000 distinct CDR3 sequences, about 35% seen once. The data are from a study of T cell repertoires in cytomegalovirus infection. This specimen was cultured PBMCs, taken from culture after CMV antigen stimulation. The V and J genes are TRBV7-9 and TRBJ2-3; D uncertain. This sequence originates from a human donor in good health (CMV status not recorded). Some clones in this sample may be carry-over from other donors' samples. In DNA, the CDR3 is TGTGCCAGCAGCCAACCCCTTGGCAGCCTCCTAGGGCGGGATACGCAGTATTTT. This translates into CASSQPLGSLLGRDTQYF.